The source of this TCR beta chain is a study of T cells in Graves' hyperthyroidism and ophthalmopathy. Patients aged 18 to 65 had newly diagnosed hyperthyroidism that had lasted under 2 months. Uncontrolled infection, other autoimmune disease, pregnancy or lactation led to exclusion. The authors took PBMCs from roughly 9.3 ml fresh peripheral blood. The sample holds a few counts of this clonotype. Its antigen is undetermined. V was clipped by 5 bases and J by 2 bases, with 10 bases between them. CDR3 size: 15 residues. Per germline, CDR1 MDHEN and CDR2 SYDVKM. Study-wide findings and caveats: Most thyroid-expanded clonotypes above 0.001 were also found in blood.

RNA transcripts gave rise to amplified TCR beta CDR3 regions. Using the HTBI primer set, a first-round RT-PCR was run on the TCR CDR3. TCRdb itself ran the multiplex PCR reads through MiXCR, one entry per CDR3 protein. Among over 650,000 distinct CDR3 sequences listed, about a sixth were seen once. The sequencing sample was made of blood. The receptor was derived from a man younger than 35 with Graves' hyperthyroidism. The chain couples TRBV28 to TRBJ2-6, with D hard to call. The CDR3 loop is CASSLGYAGANVLTF. The CDR3, as DNA: TGTGCCAGCAGTCTCGGTTACGCTGGGGCCAACGTCCTGACTTTC.